The clone carrying this T cell receptor beta chain turned up a few times. Antigen: not known. The TCR beta library used iRepertoire HTBI primers with Arm-PCR amplification of CDR3. TCRdb itself ran the multiplex PCR reads through MiXCR, one entry per CDR3 protein. Found here are about 470,000 distinct CDR3 sequences, roughly 20% of them singletons; the top ten hold over 7.5%. Per germline, CDR1 ENHRY and CDR2 SYGVKD. J was trimmed by 4 bases and V by 7 bases; bases with no gene match: 4. This CDR3 is 14 amino acids long. Time point here: persistent/refractory GD, antithyroid drugs over 5 years with positive TRAb. Scientists built the TCR library using RNA that was extracted from PBMCs. Patients with Graves' disease were diagnosed by American Thyroid Association guidelines. The sample belongs to a study of regulatory T cells in long-lasting Graves disease. Study-level results: The number of shared public clonotypes was higher in persistent patients (more than 2,500) than new patients (just over 950). Relative to newly diagnosed Graves' patients, persistent ones had lower TCR diversity. There was favoring of TRBV28, TRBJ1-2 and TRBJ2-5 in persistent disease.

The starting material was peripheral blood mononuclear cells (PBMCs), obtained when the disease was refractory, from a patient treated with antithyroid drugs. The rearrangement links TRBV10-3 to TRBJ2-2, with TRBD1 identical over 9 bases. The TCR sequence derives from a female donor with Graves disease. CDR3 in amino acids: CAITETGGTGELFF. The CDR3, as DNA: TGTGCCATCACCGAGACAGGGGGCACCGGGGAGCTGTTTTTT.